These 28 T cell receptor beta chains originate from one sample sequenced in a study of CD8 T cells in ankylosing spondylitis. A single record per CDR3 protein comes from TCRdb applying MiXCR to the 5' RACE reads. The table records tens of thousands of distinct CDR3 sequences, over 4% of them present only once. Sequenced sample: blood, either unsorted or a sorted T cell fraction (not recorded which). Receptor source: a male donor with ankylosing spondylitis or in good health (not recorded which).

The table lists this clonotype with many counts. V is TRBV7-2 and J is TRBJ2-7, with 10 positions matching TRBD2. V shed 2 bases, J shed 5 bases, and the junction held 9 bases outside the gene matches. This CDR3 region has 16 residues. Per germline, CDR1 SGHTA and CDR2 FQGNSA. The CDR3 protein is CASSLWSSGGFHEQYF. The CDR3 coding sequence is TGTGCCAGCAGCTTATGGTCTAGCGGGGGCTTCCACGAGCAGTACTTC. The whole variable domain, remainder taken from reference TRBV7-2 and TRBJ2-7, is GAGVSQSPSNKVTEKGKDVELRCDPISGHTALYWYRQSLGQGLEFLIYFQGNSAPDKSGLPSDRFSAERTGGSVSTLTIQRTQQEDSAVYLCASSLWSSGGFHEQYFGPGTRLTVT.

The J gene is TRBJ2-5, the V gene TRBV29-1; D might be TRBD1 or TRBD2, each matching 6 bases. Germline V gene sequence: CDR1 SQVTM, CDR2 ANQGSEA. Trimming cost V 7 bases and J 5 bases, with 11 bases left between them. The CDR3 is made up of 11 amino acids. CDR3 residues: CSGGAWETQYF. The DNA for the CDR3 is TGCAGCGGGGGGGCGTGGGAGACCCAGTACTTC. The whole variable domain, filled in from reference TRBV29-1 and TRBJ2-5, reads SAVISQKPSRDICQRGTSLTIQCQVDSQVTMMFWYRQQPGQSLTLIATANQGSEATYESGFVIDKFPISRPNLTFSTLTVSNMSPEDSSIYLCSGGAWETQYFGPGTRLLVL.

This clonotype was picked up many times. This chain connects TRBV20-1 to TRBJ2-3; 12 bases agree with TRBD2. The V gene end was trimmed by 5 bases and the J gene end by 6 bases; junction bases not matched to a gene: 9. There are 15 residues in the CDR3. Germline lookup yields CDR1 DFQATT and CDR2 SNEGSKA (reference sequence). Here the CDR3 reads CSAPPPSGGADTQYF. The CDR3, as DNA: TGCAGTGCTCCCCCCCCTAGCGGGGGGGCCGATACGCAGTATTTT.

The sample holds one count of this clonotype. J is TRBJ2-7 and V is TRBV20-1; D unclear. CDR3 length: 12 amino acids. V dropped 6 bases and J dropped 4 bases, with 13 bases sitting between them. CDR1 is DFQATT, CDR2 SNEGSKA, per germline (reference sequence). The CDR3 loop reads CSAEARDYEQYF. The CDR3 nucleotides are TGCAGTGCAGAAGCTAGGGATTACGAGCAGTACTTC.

Ten or more counts support this clonotype. The chain carries TRBV12-3 or TRBV12-4 and TRBJ2-2; the D gene could be TRBD1 or TRBD2 (5 bases each). V shed 8 bases and J shed 5 bases, with 15 bases lying between them. The CDR3 has 14 amino acids. Here the CDR3 DNA reads TGTGCCAGCCGATGGGGGTCAGGTACCGGGGAGCTGTTTTTT. It translates to CASRWGSGTGELFF.

There are many counts of this clonotype. CDR3 in amino acids: CASSLWRAKGEQYF. CDR3 nucleotide sequence: TGTGCCAGCAGTTTATGGAGGGCAAAAGGCGAGCAGTACTTC. This chain connects TRBV28 to TRBJ2-7; D might be TRBD2 (5 bases). Germline V gene sequence: CDR1 MDHEN, CDR2 SYDVKM. V lost 0 bases and J 6 bases, leaving 12 bases between the germline ends. The CDR3 is made up of 14 amino acids.

Details on this clonotype: This could be a read error, since a much larger clone is one nucleotide away. CDR3 DNA: TGTGTCAGCAGTTTAAACTACGTCTTGGAGCAGTACTTC. Translation: CVSSLNYVLEQYF. The chain employs TRBV28 and TRBJ2-7; no firm D call. Germline values: CDR1 MDHEN, CDR2 SYDVKM. This CDR3 has 13 residues.

Notes on this clonotype: A much larger clone differs from this one at a single base, so this may be a read error. The chain joins TRBV18 to TRBJ1-1; TRBD1 is a possible D gene (5 bases). The CDR3 has 14 amino acids. Germline V gives CDR1 KGHSH, CDR2 LQKENI. The CDR3 spells CTSSSDIEGTEAFF. The CDR3 DNA reads TGTACCAGCTCATCGGACATCGAGGGCACTGAAGCTTTCTTT.

This clonotype occurred many times. The chain uses TRBV15 and TRBJ2-7; D gene uncertain. Germline V gene sequence: CDR1 LNHNV, CDR2 YYDKDF (reference sequence). The CDR3 totals 14 residues. The ends were cut back, 5 bases at V and 4 bases at J, with 15 bases in the middle. The DNA of the CDR3 is TGTGCCACCAGCCCAGATTTGGGGAAATACGAGCAGTACTTC. Protein: CATSPDLGKYEQYF.

This clonotype was found many times. The gene calls are TRBV18 and TRBJ1-4, with D hard to call. The germline CDR1 and CDR2 sequences are KGHSH and LQKENI. This CDR3 has 14 amino acids. The V gene lost 6 bases and the J gene lost 3 bases, with 11 bases spanning the gap. The CDR3 here is CASSQNRANEKLFF. CDR3 in DNA: TGTGCCAGCTCGCAAAATCGGGCTAATGAAAAACTGTTTTTT.

The chain carries TRBV2 and TRBJ2-5; 8 bases align to TRBD1. The V gene's germline CDR1 is SNHLY and CDR2 FYNNEI. The junction had 1 base not matched to a gene; V was cut back by 6 bases and J by 1 base. The CDR3 has 13 amino acids. The CDR3 nucleotides are TGTGCCAGCAGAGGGACAGGCCAAGAGACCCAGTACTTC. Translated, it gives CASRGTGQETQYF.

In its sample, this clonotype was seen many times. The rearrangement links TRBV30 to TRBJ2-7; maybe TRBD1 (7 bases). V was pared by 3 bases and J by 3 bases, with 15 bases between. The CDR3 has 14 amino acids. Germline CDR1 is GTSNPN and CDR2 is SVGIG (reference sequence). The CDR3 DNA follows: TGTGCCTGGAGCTTCGCAGGGGGAGGCTACGAGCAGTACTTC. Translating it yields CAWSFAGGGYEQYF.

This clonotype has a count of ten or more. The J gene is TRBJ1-2, the V gene TRBV15, with a possible D match to TRBD1 (5 bases). The V gene's germline CDR1 is LNHNV and CDR2 YYDKDF (reference sequence). The CDR3 runs 13 residues. V lost 8 bases and J 4 bases, leaving 14 bases between the germline ends. CDR3 in DNA: TGTGCCACCTCCCCCAACCAGGGCTATGGCTACACCTTC. Translating it yields CATSPNQGYGYTF.

This clonotype has ten or more counts. The rearrangement joins TRBV20-1 to TRBJ1-1; the D gene is possibly TRBD1 (6 bases). CDR1 is DFQATT, CDR2 SNEGSKA, per germline (reference sequence). There are 13 residues in the CDR3. V lost 3 bases and J lost 4, with 12 bases in between. CDR3 nucleotide sequence: TGCAGTGCTAGTCGACAGGTCCGCACTGAAGCTTTCTTT. It codes for CSASRQVRTEAFF.

The chain joins TRBV12-5 to TRBJ2-5; 10 nucleotides align to TRBD2. Germline V gene data show CDR1 as LGHNT and CDR2 as FRNRAP. Trimming took 6 bases from V and 13 from J; bases not matched to a gene: 11. This CDR3 comprises 13 residues. The CDR3 bases are TGTGCTAGTGGCCCTGGGTTAGCGGGGGGCCTGTACTTC. Translation gives CASGPGLAGGLYF.

This clonotype has a count of ten or more. The chain recombines TRBV7-2 with TRBJ2-7; D is tentatively TRBD1 or TRBD2 (5 bases each). The germline CDR1 and CDR2 sequences are SGHTA and FQGNSA. There are 17 residues in the CDR3. The V and J ends lost 2 bases and 4 bases respectively, with 21 bases between them. The CDR3 sequence is CASSLRGYGGQGYEQYF. CDR3 DNA: TGTGCCAGCAGCTTAAGGGGTTATGGGGGTCAGGGATACGAGCAGTACTTC.

This clonotype was detected only once. CDR3 residues: CASSYRGAGETQYF. In nucleotides, the CDR3 is TGTGCCAGCAGCTACAGGGGGGCGGGGGAGACCCAGTACTTC. The chain uses TRBV12-3 or TRBV12-4 and TRBJ2-5; 8 bases fit TRBD1. V trimming: 6 bases; J trimming: 5 bases; junction bases outside the gene matches: 8. The CDR3 totals 14 residues.

This clonotype came up many times. The J gene is TRBJ2-5, the V gene TRBV18; D remains unclear. Trimming cost V 3 bases and J 5 bases, with 13 bases left between them. The CDR3 covers 14 residues. Germline CDR1 is KGHSH and CDR2 is LQKENI. CDR3 nucleotide sequence: TGTGCCAGCTCACCGGCAATGAGTACGGAGACCCAGTACTTC. It codes for CASSPAMSTETQYF.

This clonotype was picked up many times. This sequence joins TRBV12-3 or TRBV12-4 and TRBJ1-1, with 9 bases that match TRBD1. The V gene end was trimmed by 3 bases and the J gene end by 7 bases; junction bases not matched to a gene: 9. The CDR3 contains 15 residues. The CDR3 sequence is CASSLVGTGTGEAFF. CDR3 nucleotides: TGTGCCAGCAGTTTGGTCGGGACAGGGACCGGTGAAGCTTTCTTT.

Within the sample, this clonotype is medium-sized (0.01 to 0.1%). The gene calls are TRBV29-1 and TRBJ2-2; 8 bases line up with TRBD1. J gave up 2 bases and V 7 bases, and 6 bases lay outside the gene matches. The CDR3 is made up of 14 amino acids. Germline CDR1 reads SQVTM; CDR2 reads ANQGSEA. CDR3 region: CSAPGQGNTGELFF. CDR3 DNA sequence: TGCAGCGCCCCCGGACAGGGAAACACCGGGGAGCTGTTTTTT.

This clonotype was counted many times. The chain uses TRBV5-1 and TRBJ1-2, with 9 bases aligning to TRBD1. This CDR3 has 15 residues. The germline CDR1 and CDR2 sequences are SGHRS and YFSETQ. J gave up 4 bases and V 4 bases, and 8 bases lay outside the gene matches. In DNA, the CDR3 is TGCGCCAGCAGCCTGGACGGGACAGGGATCTATGGCTACACCTTC. Amino acid sequence: CASSLDGTGIYGYTF.

This clonotype was counted at least ten times. This chain uses TRBV20-1 with TRBJ2-2; D is perhaps TRBD1 (9 bases). The V end lost 5 bases, the J end lost 5 bases, and 21 bases lay between the germline ends. CDR1 and CDR2 from the germline V gene are DFQATT and SNEGSKA (reference sequence). This CDR3 has 16 residues. CDR3 region: CSAPRGGQGATGELFF. In DNA form, the CDR3 reads TGCAGTGCTCCCCGGGGGGGACAGGGAGCAACCGGGGAGCTGTTTTTT.

This clonotype was counted at least ten times. V and J are TRBV11-2 and TRBJ2-7; 8 bases map to TRBD1. Per the germline V gene, CDR1 is SGHAT and CDR2 is FQNNGV. V lost 0 bases to trimming and J lost 3 bases; unmatched junction nucleotides: 4. CDR3 length: 15 residues. The CDR3 is CASSLDSGGFYEQYF. The CDR3 DNA reads as TGTGCCAGCAGCTTAGATTCAGGGGGCTTCTACGAGCAGTACTTC.

A few counts support this clonotype. J is TRBJ1-2 and V is TRBV7-9; no clear D gene. The CDR3 spans 15 residues. Germline CDR1 is SEHNR and CDR2 is FQNEAQ (reference sequence). V was shortened by 7 bases and J by 0 bases, with 15 bases between the two germline ends. CDR3 nucleotide sequence: TGTGCCAGCACCCGATTGGGTGATGCTAACTATGGCTACACCTTC. This translates into CASTRLGDANYGYTF.

This clonotype was counted at least ten times. The gene calls are TRBV12-3 or TRBV12-4 and TRBJ1-2; D is undetermined. V lost 6 bases, J lost 7 bases, and 18 bases lay in between. CDR3 size: 14 residues. CDR3 region: CASRANTQATGYTF. The CDR3 DNA sequence: TGTGCCAGCAGAGCTAACACACAAGCCACTGGCTACACCTTC.

This chain links TRBV28 with TRBJ1-5, with TRBD1 matching 11 bases. Germline V gene sequence: CDR1 MDHEN, CDR2 SYDVKM. V lost 3 bases and J lost 6; bases outside the gene matches: 10. This CDR3 is built from 17 residues. The CDR3 spells CASSLGSGQGAVQPQHF. The CDR3 region has the DNA TGTGCCAGCAGTTTGGGTTCCGGACAGGGGGCCGTTCAGCCCCAGCATTTT. The full variable domain, completed using reference TRBV28 and TRBJ1-5, is DVKVTQSSRYLVKRTGEKVFLECVQDMDHENMFWYRQDPGLGLRLIYFSYDVKMKEKGDIPEGYSVSREKKERFSLILESASTNQTSMYLCASSLGSGQGAVQPQHFGDGTRLSIL.

This chain connects TRBV7-6 to TRBJ2-3; D perhaps matches TRBD1 (6 bases). The CDR3 consists of 13 residues. Looked up from germline, CDR1 is SGHVS and CDR2 is FNYEAQ. The CDR3 sequence is CASGQRGIDTQYF. DNA for the CDR3: TGTGCTTCTGGACAGAGGGGCATAGATACGCAGTATTTT.

This clonotype was seen repeatedly, ten times or more. This sequence joins TRBV10-2 and TRBJ2-3; 9 positions match TRBD2. CDR1 and CDR2 (germline): WSHSY, SAAADI. There are 14 residues in the CDR3. V dropped 7 bases and J dropped 8; count of bases not matched to a gene: 10. The CDR3 nucleotides are TGCGCCAGCAACGGCGGGGGGGTGGTGGTTACGCAGTATTTT. It is translated as CASNGGGVVVTQYF.